This T cell receptor beta chain was recorded in a study of T cell repertoires in ileal Crohn's disease. The wider study: At surgery, around 36% of patients smoked, with median disease duration roughly 8.3 years.

TCRdb's copy holds only in-frame clones and misses some; the assay was immunoSEQ multiplex PCR. Among several thousand clones listed, about nine tenths were seen once. The clonotype originates from an adult with Crohn's disease. The sequenced sample consisted of ileal tissue.

CDR3 amino acids: CSGVEGTTDTQYF. The CDR3 DNA is TGCAGCGGAGTTGAGGGGACTACAGATACGCAGTATTTT. The V call is TRBV29-1, the J call TRBJ2-3; D perhaps matches TRBD2 (6 bases). Germline V gene lookup returns CDR1 SQVTM and CDR2 ANQGSEA. The CDR3 length is 13 residues. The V and J ends lost 7 bases and 3 bases respectively, with 14 bases between them.